These 27 T cell receptor beta chains came from one sample sequenced in a study of neoadjuvant nivolumab and ipilimumab in lung cancer (TCRdb year 2020). Libraries were made using the immunoSEQ multiplex PCR assay. Entries here come from immuneACCESS through TCRdb and include only in-frame sequences with V and J called. Some clones fail to appear in such tables; in the studies checked, an unresolved V gene covers under half of the shortfall, and the cause of the remainder is unknown. For this sample there are about 25,000 clones; more than 75% appear just once. The ten largest make up around 9.3% of the sample. This specimen's time point label, interpreted: at surgical resection after neoadjuvant nivolumab +/- ipilimumab. The input for sequencing was tumor tissue, taken after neoadjuvant nivolumab, alone or with ipilimumab, at or shortly before surgery. Receptors were obtained from an adult with non-small cell lung cancer.

V and J are TRBV5-1 and TRBJ2-3; D is uncertain. Germline-derived CDR1 and CDR2 are SGHRS and YFSETQ. The CDR3 is 15 residues long. Trimming pared 0 bases from V and 7 bases from J, leaving 15 bases between. CDR3 amino acids: CASSLELVRGNTQYF. The CDR3 bases are TGCGCCAGCAGCTTGGAGCTAGTCCGTGGGAATACGCAGTATTTT.

This chain uses TRBV19 with TRBJ2-3; 8 bases are shared with TRBD2. CDR3 length: 17 residues. The germline CDR1 and CDR2 sequences are LNHDA and SQIVND (reference sequence). J gave up 2 bases and V 5 bases, and 12 bases lay outside the gene matches. The CDR3 coding sequence is TGTGCCAGTAGTCCCCGTGTCCCGGGAGGGGACACAGATACGCAGTATTTT. Translation: CASSPRVPGGDTDTQYF. Full variable domain (missing parts from reference TRBV19 and TRBJ2-3): DGGITQSPKYLFRKEGQNVTLSCEQNLNHDAMYWYRQDPGQGLRLIYYSQIVNDFQKGDIAEGYSVSREKKESFPLTVTSAQKNPTAFYLCASSPRVPGGDTDTQYFGPGTRLTVL.

The CDR3 here is CASSLGRGDTEAFF. CDR3 coding DNA: TGTGCCAGCAGCTTAGGCAGGGGTGACACTGAAGCTTTCTTT. This sequence joins TRBV11-3 and TRBJ1-1, with D maybe TRBD1 (6 bases). The germline V gene has CDR1 SGHNT and CDR2 YENEEA. This CDR3 comprises 14 residues. Trimming took 1 base from V and 3 from J, leaving 9 bases between them.

The genes are TRBV30 and TRBJ2-1; 9 bases align to TRBD2. The V gene end was trimmed by 0 bases and the J gene end by 7 bases; junction bases not matched to a gene: 4. This CDR3 region has 14 residues. CDR1 is GTSNPN, CDR2 SVGIG, per germline (reference sequence). CDR3: CAWSVPSGTNEQFF. The CDR3 coding sequence is TGTGCCTGGAGTGTACCTAGCGGGACGAATGAGCAGTTCTTC.

In this sample, this clone turned up once. The chain has TRBV7-2 and TRBJ2-2, with D tentatively TRBD1 (5 bases). CDR1 and CDR2 from the germline V gene are SGHTA and FQGNSA. CDR3 length: 12 residues. Trimming stripped 3 bases from V and 6 bases from J, with 5 bases between. In DNA form, the CDR3 reads TGTGCCAGCAGCTTGGGGCCCGGGGAGCTGTTTTTT. Residues: CASSLGPGELFF.

The chain is built from TRBV2 and TRBJ2-3; TRBD2 might be the D (6 bases). This CDR3 region has 15 residues. Germline V gives CDR1 SNHLY, CDR2 FYNNEI. Trimming left V 6 bases short and J 8 bases short, with 21 bases between. The CDR3 nucleotides are TGTGCCAGCAGCCGGGACCTGTCGGGGGTTCGTACGCAGTATTTT. Its protein is CASSRDLSGVRTQYF.

The chain carries TRBV5-1 and TRBJ2-1, with D possibly TRBD1 on 5 matching bases. The CDR3 covers 15 residues. V was cut by 0 bases and J by 7 bases, with 14 bases left in between. Germline V gene data show CDR1 as SGHRS and CDR2 as YFSETQ. The CDR3 sequence is CASSLVSGFSNEQFF. The DNA for the CDR3 is TGCGCCAGCAGCTTGGTATCAGGGTTTAGTAATGAGCAGTTCTTC.

The genes are TRBV10-3 and TRBJ1-1; weak D call: TRBD1 (6 bases). Germline V CDR1 and CDR2: ENHRY, SYGVKD. The ends were cut back, 10 bases at V and 1 base at J, with 22 bases in the middle. The CDR3 runs to 16 residues. CDR3 loop: CATSGRTAGSNTEAFF. The CDR3 DNA sequence: TGTGCCACCTCGGGACGGACAGCTGGATCGAACACTGAAGCTTTCTTT.

The chain employs TRBV7-9 and TRBJ1-2; 8 nucleotides align to TRBD1. The CDR3 has 15 residues. V lost 1 base, J lost 8 bases, and 9 bases stayed unmatched. CDR1 and CDR2 (germline): SEHNR, FQNEAQ (reference sequence). For the CDR3, the DNA is TGTGCCAGCAGCTTAGGGGGCCAGGGGGCGCACGGCTACACCTTC. Amino acids: CASSLGGQGAHGYTF.

This clone has a single count. The chain employs TRBV6-5 and TRBJ1-5; TRBD1 agrees at 7 bases. The CDR3 consists of 14 residues. Unmatched junction bases numbered 2, after V lost 6 bases and J lost 0 bases. The V gene's germline CDR1 is MNHEY and CDR2 SVGAGI. CDR3 nucleotide sequence: TGTGCCAGCAGACAGGGGACTAGCAATCAGCCCCAGCATTTT. This gives the protein CASRQGTSNQPQHF.

This sequence joins TRBV7-9 and TRBJ1-4; D possibly corresponds to TRBD1 (6 bases). This CDR3 has 14 amino acids. V lost 5 bases and J lost 3, with 10 bases in between. CDR1 SEHNR and CDR2 FQNEAQ come from the germline V gene (reference sequence). CDR3 nucleotide sequence: TGTGCCAGCAGCCCCGGACAGTCTAATGAAAAACTGTTTTTT. It codes for CASSPGQSNEKLFF.

This rearrangement joins TRBV15 to TRBJ1-5; D might be TRBD1 (6 bases). CDR1 and CDR2 (germline): LNHNV, YYDKDF (reference sequence). CDR3 size: 13 residues. Deletions cut 6 bases from V and 7 bases from J, with 13 bases between. The chain's CDR3 is CATSLSGVQPQHF. CDR3 coding DNA: TGTGCCACCAGTCTTTCAGGGGTCCAGCCCCAGCATTTT.

The V gene is TRBV19, the J gene TRBJ2-7; TRBD2 is a possible D gene (5 bases). The CDR3 runs to 13 residues. In germline, CDR1 is LNHDA, CDR2 SQIVND (reference sequence). V lost 3 bases and J lost 10, with 16 bases in between. CDR3 in DNA: TGTGCCAGTAGTATCCAAGAGCGGCAGCCACAGTACTTC. This gives the protein CASSIQERQPQYF.

The chain is built from TRBV6-1 and TRBJ2-5; D possibly corresponds to TRBD1 (8 bases). The CDR3 runs 16 residues. In germline, CDR1 is MNHNS, CDR2 SASEGT. V was pared by 3 bases and J by 2 bases, with 16 bases between. CDR3 residues: CASSDAQGGVQETQYF. CDR3 nucleotide sequence: TGTGCCAGCAGTGACGCACAGGGGGGGGTTCAAGAGACCCAGTACTTC.

The chain combines TRBV6-5 with TRBJ1-4; D is uncertain. V lost 7 bases to trimming and J lost 8 bases, with 8 bases between them. Germline V gene lookup returns CDR1 MNHEY and CDR2 SVGAGI. This CDR3 is 11 amino acids long. CDR3 sequence: CASIWREKLFF. For the CDR3, the DNA is TGTGCCAGCATATGGAGGGAAAAACTGTTTTTT.

The V gene is TRBV29-1, the J gene TRBJ2-1; a possible D gene is TRBD2 (5 bases). The CDR3 runs 15 residues. Trimming left V 6 bases short and J 2 bases short, with 17 bases between. The germline CDR1 and CDR2 sequences are SQVTM and ANQGSEA. The CDR3 here is CSVFRAGDAYNEQFF. The CDR3 DNA sequence: TGCAGCGTATTTAGGGCGGGTGACGCCTACAATGAGCAGTTCTTC.

The chain recombines TRBV6-1 with TRBJ1-2, with a possible D match to TRBD1 (5 bases). Trimming cost V 7 bases and J 4 bases, with 13 bases left between them. The CDR3 loop spans 13 amino acids. Germline loops: CDR1 MNHNS, CDR2 SASEGT. CDR3 coding DNA: TGTGCCAGCAAAGTGGGGACTTCCTATGGCTACACCTTC. Its protein product is CASKVGTSYGYTF.

This chain connects TRBV5-1 to TRBJ2-3, with D possibly being TRBD2 (6 bases). Trimming shortened V by 1 base and J by 2 bases, and 14 bases separated the two germline ends. The CDR3 has 16 residues. CDR1 is SGHRS and CDR2 is YFSETQ in the germline V gene. Here the CDR3 reads CASSLITGVSTDTQYF. CDR3 DNA sequence: TGCGCCAGCAGCTTGATTACGGGAGTATCCACAGATACGCAGTATTTT.

The J gene is TRBJ1-5, the V gene TRBV11-2, with a weak D call TRBD1 (6 bases). CDR3 length: 13 amino acids. From germline, CDR1 is SGHAT and CDR2 FQNNGV. V lost 5 bases, J lost 9 bases, and 14 bases lay in between. CDR3 sequence (DNA): TGTGCCAGCAGCGTATCCTTACAGGGGCCCCAGCATTTT. Translated: CASSVSLQGPQHF.

V usage is TRBV30 and J usage is TRBJ1-4, with D hard to call. CDR3 length: 14 amino acids. Trimming removed 2 bases at V and 3 bases at J, with 10 bases between. Germline V gene sequence: CDR1 GTSNPN, CDR2 SVGIG (reference sequence). The CDR3 here is CAWSWGGPNEKLFF. The CDR3 DNA reads as TGTGCCTGGAGTTGGGGTGGACCTAATGAAAAACTGTTTTTT. The full variable domain, completed using reference TRBV30 and TRBJ1-4, is SQTIHQWPATLVQPVGSPLSLECTVEGTSNPNLYWYRQAAGRGLQLLFYSVGIGQISSEVPQNLSASRPQDRQFILSSKKLLLSDSGFYLCAWSWGGPNEKLFFGSGTQLSVL.

The chain joins TRBV6-1 to TRBJ1-1; 8 nucleotides line up with TRBD1. Germline V lookup: CDR1 MNHNS, CDR2 SASEGT. V gave up 3 bases and J gave up 4 bases; unmatched junction bases: 4. The CDR3 extends over 14 amino acids. CDR3 loop: CASSDRGLGTEAFF. The CDR3 bases are TGTGCCAGCAGTGACAGGGGGCTGGGCACTGAAGCTTTCTTT.

The rearrangement joins TRBV19 to TRBJ2-1; 15 bases map to TRBD2. The CDR3 spans 17 residues. V was pared by 5 bases and J by 2 bases, with 4 bases of the junction left unmatched. Germline V CDR1 and CDR2: LNHDA, SQIVND (reference sequence). The CDR3 protein is CASSGLAGGITYNEQFF. The CDR3 bases are TGTGCCAGTAGTGGACTAGCGGGAGGGATTACCTACAATGAGCAGTTCTTC.

The V gene is TRBV2, the J gene TRBJ2-7, with 10 bases fitting TRBD2. The CDR3 length is 14 residues. Trimming at V came to 6 bases and at J to 5 bases, leaving 7 bases not matched to a gene. Germline V gives CDR1 SNHLY, CDR2 FYNNEI. CDR3 nucleotides: TGTGCCAGCAGCGTTACTAGCGGGACGAACGAGCAGTACTTC. Translated: CASSVTSGTNEQYF.

The chain uses TRBV5-4 and TRBJ2-7, with D perhaps TRBD1 or TRBD2 (5 bases each). Trimming shortened V by 5 bases and J by 5 bases, and 23 bases separated the two germline ends. The CDR3 is 16 amino acids. Germline CDR1 and CDR2: SGHNT and YYREEE (reference sequence). The CDR3 DNA sequence: TGTGCCAGCAGTCCCCAGTTAGGGGACGTCGGGCACGAGCAGTACTTC. Amino acid sequence: CASSPQLGDVGHEQYF.

This rearrangement joins TRBV29-1 to TRBJ2-7, with TRBD1 as a possible D gene (6 bases). Germline CDR1 is SQVTM and CDR2 is ANQGSEA. V gave up 2 bases and J gave up 7 bases, with 15 bases separating them. This CDR3 has 13 residues. The CDR3 DNA reads as TGCAGCGTTGAAAAAGCAACAGGGACAGAGCAGTACTTC. Its protein product is CSVEKATGTEQYF.

V gene TRBV20-1 combines with J gene TRBJ1-5, with unresolved D. The V end lost 3 bases, the J end lost 12 bases, and 12 bases lay between the germline ends. Germline loops: CDR1 DFQATT, CDR2 SNEGSKA (reference sequence). The CDR3 runs to 11 residues. The CDR3 here is CSASAQGIQHF. Written as DNA, the CDR3 is TGCAGTGCTAGCGCCCAAGGAATCCAGCATTTT.

This clone has only a few counts. The gene calls are TRBV29-1 and TRBJ1-2, with 8 bases that match TRBD1. CDR1 and CDR2 (germline): SQVTM, ANQGSEA. This CDR3 comprises 12 residues. Trimming removed 3 bases from V and 8 bases from J; junction bases left unmatched: 5. CDR3 DNA: TGCAGCGTTGAGCACAGGGGGAGAGGCTACACCTTC. Translated: CSVEHRGRGYTF.